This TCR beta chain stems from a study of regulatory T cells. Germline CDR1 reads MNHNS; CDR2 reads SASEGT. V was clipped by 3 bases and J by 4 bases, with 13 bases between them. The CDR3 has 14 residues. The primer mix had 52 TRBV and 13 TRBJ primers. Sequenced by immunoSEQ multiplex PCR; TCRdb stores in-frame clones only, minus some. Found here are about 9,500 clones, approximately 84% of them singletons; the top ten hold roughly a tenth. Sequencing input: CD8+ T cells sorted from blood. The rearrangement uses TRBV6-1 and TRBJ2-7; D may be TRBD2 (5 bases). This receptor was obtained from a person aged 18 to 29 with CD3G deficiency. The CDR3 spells CASSDPGIKYEQYF. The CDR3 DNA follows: TGTGCCAGCAGTGATCCGGGGATCAAATACGAGCAGTACTTC.